Shown below are 30 T cell receptor beta chains from a single sample sequenced in a study of T cells in Graves' hyperthyroidism and ophthalmopathy. Using RNA transcripts as the source, TCR beta CDR3 regions were amplified. The HTBI primer set was used in a first-round RT-PCR of the TCR CDR3. One entry per CDR3 protein, called by TCRdb with MiXCR from the multiplex PCR reads. The repertoire holds roughly 580,000 distinct CDR3 sequences, with approximately 15% as singletons. Sequencing input: blood. Receptors were obtained from a woman younger than 45 with Graves' hyperthyroidism that later progressed to Graves' ophthalmopathy.

This clonotype was observed at least ten times. The V gene is TRBV7-2, the J gene TRBJ1-1, with D unclear. CDR3 length equals 16 residues. The V gene lost 5 bases and the J gene lost 0 bases, with 16 bases spanning the gap. Per the germline V gene, CDR1 is SGHTA and CDR2 is FQGNSA. CDR3 sequence (DNA): TGTGCCAGCAGCCGTGGCCCGGGCTCCCTGAACACTGAAGCTTTCTTT. This encodes CASSRGPGSLNTEAFF.

This clonotype was counted a few times. The chain combines TRBV5-6 with TRBJ2-3, with 7 bases lining up with TRBD1. The CDR3 spans 16 residues. CDR1 is SGHDT, CDR2 YYEEEE, per germline. Trimming took 1 base from V and 3 from J; bases not matched to a gene: 8. The CDR3 loop reads CASSLIKGARTDTQYF. CDR3 DNA: TGTGCCAGCAGCTTGATTAAGGGGGCGCGGACAGATACGCAGTATTTT.

There are many counts of this clonotype. The chain joins TRBV29-1 to TRBJ2-5; D is undetermined. The CDR3 covers 13 residues. Germline CDR1 SQVTM, CDR2 ANQGSEA. V was shortened by 0 bases and J by 5 bases, with 10 bases between the two germline ends. As DNA, the CDR3 is TGCAGCGTTGAAGATTTGTCCCGCGAGACCCAGTACTTC. Its translation: CSVEDLSRETQYF.

This clonotype was counted at least ten times. The chain couples TRBV2 to TRBJ1-2, with TRBD1 as a possible D gene (5 bases). Germline V gene data show CDR1 as SNHLY and CDR2 as FYNNEI. This CDR3 is 12 amino acids long. With 7 bases removed from V and 4 bases from J, the gap between germline ends came to 10 bases. CDR3 amino acids: CASIPGGYGYTF. DNA for the CDR3: TGTGCCAGCATCCCGGGGGGCTATGGCTACACCTTC.

This clonotype came up many times. The V and J genes are TRBV12-3 or TRBV12-4 and TRBJ2-1; D unclear. The V gene lost 3 bases and the J gene lost 0 bases, with 6 bases spanning the gap. This CDR3 has 14 amino acids. This chain's CDR3 is CASSFHSSYNEQFF. For the CDR3, the DNA is TGTGCCAGCAGTTTCCATAGCTCCTACAATGAGCAGTTCTTC.

This clonotype was counted at least ten times. V usage is TRBV19 and J usage is TRBJ2-1; either TRBD1 or TRBD2 may supply D (5 bases each). V was clipped by 11 bases and J by 7 bases, with 15 bases between them. This CDR3 region has 12 residues. Germline V gene lookup returns CDR1 LNHDA and CDR2 SQIVND (reference sequence). CDR3 DNA: TGTGCCGCCACCGGGGCGACTAATGAGCAGTTCTTC. Protein sequence: CAATGATNEQFF.

There are many counts of this clonotype. V gene TRBV20-1 combines with J gene TRBJ1-5, with D uncertain. This CDR3 contains 14 residues. The germline V gene encodes CDR1 DFQATT and CDR2 SNEGSKA (reference sequence). V shed 6 bases and J shed 1 base, with 13 bases lying between them. CDR3 sequence: CSAGNTVSNQPQHF. The CDR3 DNA is TGCAGTGCCGGGAACACAGTCAGCAATCAGCCCCAGCATTTT.

This clonotype was detected a few times. As DNA, the CDR3 is TGTGCTAGCGGCTTAGTTGGCGGTCAAGAGACCCAGTACTTC. This codes for CASGLVGGQETQYF. V gene TRBV7-7 combines with J gene TRBJ2-5, with D perhaps matching TRBD2 (6 bases). The CDR3 has 14 amino acids. Germline loops: CDR1 SSHAT, CDR2 FNYEAQ (reference sequence).

At least ten counts were recorded for this clonotype. This chain connects TRBV7-2 to TRBJ2-7, with D perhaps TRBD2 (6 bases). CDR3 length: 15 amino acids. V was clipped by 0 bases and J by 0 bases, with 9 bases between them. Germline V gives CDR1 SGHTA, CDR2 FQGNSA. In nucleotides, the CDR3 is TGTGCCAGCAGCTTAGCTGCGGGGTCCTCCTACGAGCAGTACTTC. The encoded protein is CASSLAAGSSYEQYF. The full variable domain, its missing parts supplied by reference TRBV7-2 and TRBJ2-7, is GAGVSQSPSNKVTEKGKDVELRCDPISGHTALYWYRQSLGQGLEFLIYFQGNSAPDKSGLPSDRFSAERTGGSVSTLTIQRTQQEDSAVYLCASSLAAGSSYEQYFGPGTRLTVT.

This clonotype was counted many times. The chain has TRBV28 and TRBJ2-7; TRBD1 matches at 10 bases. This CDR3 spans 15 amino acids. V was clipped by 8 bases and J by 2 bases; unmatched bases: 9. The germline V gene encodes CDR1 MDHEN and CDR2 SYDVKM. CDR3 coding DNA: TGTGCCAGCCCCCCCGGGACAGGGGAACCCTACGAGCAGTACTTC. Amino acid sequence: CASPPGTGEPYEQYF. The whole variable domain, remainder taken from reference TRBV28 and TRBJ2-7, is DVKVTQSSRYLVKRTGEKVFLECVQDMDHENMFWYRQDPGLGLRLIYFSYDVKMKEKGDIPEGYSVSREKKERFSLILESASTNQTSMYLCASPPGTGEPYEQYFGPGTRLTVT.

Many counts were recorded for this clonotype. The chain carries TRBV12-3 or TRBV12-4 and TRBJ1-2; 9 bases line up with TRBD1. CDR3 length: 14 residues. Unmatched junction bases numbered 6, after V lost 5 bases and J lost 5 bases. In DNA form, the CDR3 reads TGTGCCAGCAGTCCTCCGACAGGGGGATATGGCTACACCTTC. Translation gives CASSPPTGGYGYTF.

This chain connects TRBV19 to TRBJ1-2; unclear D gene. The germline CDR1 and CDR2 sequences are LNHDA and SQIVND (reference sequence). The CDR3 totals 12 residues. V shed 6 bases and J shed 4 bases, with 9 bases lying between them. The CDR3 DNA follows: TGTGCCAGTAGACAGACGGGCTATGGCTACACCTTC. Amino acids: CASRQTGYGYTF.

This clonotype has a count of ten or more. V is TRBV19 and J is TRBJ2-3, with D tentatively TRBD2 (5 bases). V lost 1 base and J 2 bases, leaving 16 bases between the germline ends. CDR1 and CDR2 (germline): LNHDA, SQIVND (reference sequence). This CDR3 contains 17 residues. The CDR3 DNA reads TGTGCCAGTAGTATAGGTCGGGGTAGGAGTCTCACAGATACGCAGTATTTT. Amino acid sequence: CASSIGRGRSLTDTQYF.

Remarks on this clonotype: A much larger clonotype is one base distant, so this may be a read error. The chain couples TRBV12-3 or TRBV12-4 to TRBJ2-1, with TRBD2 identical over 16 bases. The CDR3 extends over 18 amino acids. J gave up 1 base and V 7 bases, and 7 bases lay outside the gene matches. The CDR3 nucleotides are TGTGCCAGCATAGGGGGACTAGCGGGAGGGCCATCCTACAATGAGCAGTTCTTC. Amino acids: CASIGGLAGGPSYNEQFF.

This chain joins TRBV19 and TRBJ1-1; D ambiguous. Germline CDR1 and CDR2: LNHDA and SQIVND (reference sequence). This CDR3 has 14 residues. V was trimmed by 10 bases and J by 5 bases, leaving 20 bases between them. CDR3: CATLKAGLGTEAFF. The CDR3, as DNA: TGTGCCACCCTGAAGGCAGGCTTGGGAACTGAAGCTTTCTTT.

The V gene is TRBV7-9, the J gene TRBJ1-5; 11 nucleotides match TRBD1. Trimming at V came to 5 bases and at J to 5 bases, leaving 8 bases not matched to a gene. Germline V CDR1 and CDR2: SEHNR, FQNEAQ (reference sequence). This CDR3 region has 16 residues. CDR3 sequence: CASSLGQGDFHQPQHF. As DNA, the CDR3 is TGTGCCAGCAGCCTGGGACAGGGGGATTTTCATCAGCCCCAGCATTTT. The full variable domain, completed using reference TRBV7-9 and TRBJ1-5, is DTGVSQNPRHKITKRGQNVTFRCDPISEHNRLYWYRQTLGQGPEFLTYFQNEAQLEKSRLLSDRFSAERPKGSFSTLEIQRTEQGDSAMYLCASSLGQGDFHQPQHFGDGTRLSIL.

To note about this clonotype: A much larger clone differs from this one at a single base, so this may be a read error. The gene calls are TRBV27 and TRBJ1-1; a weak D match, TRBD1 (5 bases). Between the trimmed V and J ends, which lost 4 bases and 7 bases, there was a span of 13 bases. Germline assignment: CDR1 MNHEY and CDR2 SMNVEV (reference sequence). This CDR3 is built from 13 residues. This chain's CDR3 is CASSSGHGFEAFF. CDR3 in DNA: TGTGCCAGCAGTTCAGGACATGGCTTTGAAGCTTTCTTT.

Only a few counts were recorded for this clonotype. The J gene is TRBJ2-6, the V gene TRBV3-1; D is ambiguous. V lost 4 bases and J lost 3, with 16 bases in between. This CDR3 is built from 17 residues. CDR1 and CDR2 (germline): LGHDT, YNNKEL (reference sequence). CDR3 DNA sequence: TGTGCCAGCAGCCCCGACACCCGACGGAGTGGGGCCAACGTCCTGACTTTC. It codes for CASSPDTRRSGANVLTF. The variable domain in full, completed from reference TRBV3-1 and TRBJ2-6, reads DTAVSQTPKYLVTQMGNDKSIKCEQNLGHDTMYWYKQDSKKFLKIMFSYNNKELIINETVPNRFSPKSPDKAHLNLHINSLELGDSAVYFCASSPDTRRSGANVLTFGAGSRLTVL.

V gene TRBV7-9 combines with J gene TRBJ1-2; D unresolved. Looked up from germline, CDR1 is SEHNR and CDR2 is FQNEAQ (reference sequence). The CDR3 extends over 12 amino acids. V was trimmed by 1 base and J by 8 bases, leaving 8 bases between them. This CDR3 is CASSLGGLGYTF. DNA of the CDR3: TGTGCCAGCAGCTTAGGAGGGCTGGGCTACACCTTC.

In its sample, this clonotype was seen many times. The chain couples TRBV27 to TRBJ2-7; 9 nucleotides align to TRBD1. The CDR3 covers 15 residues. Per the germline V gene, CDR1 is MNHEY and CDR2 is SMNVEV (reference sequence). V was clipped by 0 bases and J by 5 bases; unmatched bases: 5. CDR3 sequence: CASSLSTGGVNEQYF. CDR3 DNA sequence: TGTGCCAGCAGTTTATCGACAGGGGGGGTCAACGAGCAGTACTTC.

The V gene is TRBV20-1, the J gene TRBJ1-2, with TRBD1 identical over 8 bases. Germline CDR1 reads DFQATT; CDR2 reads SNEGSKA (reference sequence). This CDR3 region has 12 residues. Losses at the gene ends were 6 bases for V and 8 bases for J; bases not matched to a gene: 8. CDR3: CSAFQGAGGYTF. As DNA, the CDR3 is TGCAGTGCCTTTCAGGGGGCGGGGGGCTACACCTTC.

A note on this clonotype: With a much larger clone just one base away, this may be a read error. The conserved phenylalanine or tryptophan is not found at the CDR3 terminus, so this likely reflects a read error. The CDR3 here is CSIDRDGYTL. CDR3 in DNA: TGCAGCATCGACAGGGATGGCTACACCCTC. V usage is TRBV29-1 and J usage is TRBJ1-2; 7 bases are shared with TRBD1. Germline lookup yields CDR1 SQVTM and CDR2 ANQGSEA. Trimming took 8 bases from V and 6 from J; bases not matched to a gene: 3. The CDR3 length is 10 residues.

This clonotype was detected once. The chain's CDR3 is CASSPRTGNKTQYF. In DNA form, the CDR3 reads TGTGCCAGTAGTCCGCGGACAGGGAACAAGACCCAGTACTTC. This chain connects TRBV19 to TRBJ2-5; 8 bases are shared with TRBD1. After removal of 5 bases from V and 6 bases from J, the junction contained 8 bases not matched to a gene. The CDR3 runs to 14 residues. From germline, CDR1 is LNHDA and CDR2 SQIVND (reference sequence).

This clonotype was seen repeatedly, ten times or more. V gene TRBV14 combines with J gene TRBJ1-1; no clear D gene. In germline, CDR1 is SGHDN, CDR2 FVKESK. Trimming removed 4 bases at V and 0 bases at J, with 15 bases between. The CDR3 is 16 residues long. CDR3 bases: TGTGCCAGCAGCCCAAGATCTGGCAGGTTGAACACTGAAGCTTTCTTT. It translates to CASSPRSGRLNTEAFF.

This clonotype showed up just a few times. The CDR3 loop is CSARDTSADATNEKLFF. The DNA of the CDR3 is TGCAGTGCTAGAGATACATCCGCGGATGCAACTAATGAAAAACTGTTTTTT. The rearrangement links TRBV20-1 to TRBJ1-4; D remains ambiguous. The CDR3 totals 17 residues. Germline V gene lookup returns CDR1 DFQATT and CDR2 SNEGSKA (reference sequence). The germline V and J ends were trimmed by 0 bases and 0 bases, with 14 bases remaining between them.

This clonotype was picked up many times. The J gene is TRBJ2-7, the V gene TRBV30; TRBD1 matches at 8 bases. Trimming at V came to 2 bases and at J to 2 bases, leaving 8 bases not matched to a gene. Per the germline V gene, CDR1 is GTSNPN and CDR2 is SVGIG (reference sequence). This CDR3 has 15 amino acids. DNA of the CDR3: TGTGCCTGGAGTTCGATCCAGGGGGCGGCCTACGAGCAGTACTTC. Its protein product is CAWSSIQGAAYEQYF.

This clonotype was observed at least ten times. The chain uses TRBV29-1 and TRBJ1-2; 9 nucleotides line up with TRBD1. V lost 4 bases, J lost 1 base, and 7 bases stayed unmatched. This CDR3 contains 15 residues. The V gene's germline CDR1 is SQVTM and CDR2 ANQGSEA. In nucleotides, the CDR3 is TGCAGCGTTGGAACCGGGACAGGGTTTAACTATGGCTACACCTTC. Translating it yields CSVGTGTGFNYGYTF.

This clonotype has only a few counts. The chain employs TRBV7-9 and TRBJ1-1; D is unclear. Germline CDR1 reads SEHNR; CDR2 reads FQNEAQ (reference sequence). This CDR3 is built from 14 residues. The V and J ends lost 5 bases and 1 base respectively, with 11 bases between them. The DNA for the CDR3 is TGTGCCAGCAGCAACGTACGGGAGAACACTGAAGCTTTCTTT. This gives the protein CASSNVRENTEAFF.

As concerns this clonotype: It may be a read error: a sequence one base away is much more abundant. The V call is TRBV12-3 or TRBV12-4, the J call TRBJ2-2, with 8 positions matching TRBD1. The length of the CDR3 is 16 residues. The CDR3 DNA follows: TGTGCCAGCAGTCCACAGGGGGAGATGTTAGCCGGGGAGCTGTGTTTT. Amino acid sequence: CASSPQGEMLAGELCF.

This clonotype was seen a few times. V gene TRBV24-1 combines with J gene TRBJ1-5, with 7 nucleotides matching TRBD1. The CDR3 covers 16 residues. Trimming removed 5 bases from V and 2 bases from J; junction bases left unmatched: 8. Germline V CDR1 and CDR2: KGHDR, SFDVKD. The CDR3 DNA is TGTGCCACCAGTGGCCAGGGGGGGGGAGGCAATCAGCCCCAGCATTTT. This encodes CATSGQGGGGNQPQHF.